What follows are 30 T cell receptor beta chains derived from one specimen sequenced in a study of blood T cell repertoires in COVID-19. The repertoire was sequenced with immunoSEQ multiplex PCR; TCRdb's copy has only in-frame clones and lacks some. The sample has 150,000 to 200,000 clones; roughly 86% are singletons. Material: peripheral blood. The receptors come from a man in his 70s with acute or convalescent COVID-19.

With regard to this clone: Germline and junction disagree at one end, which may indicate a read error. The V and J genes are TRBV5-6 and TRBJ1-3; 9 bases fit TRBD1. The germline gives CDR1 SGHDT, CDR2 YYEEEE. The CDR3 covers 12 residues. For the CDR3, the DNA is TGTGCCAGCAGCAAGGGGACAGGGCCACCGAATTTT. Protein: CASSKGTGPPNF. The variable domain in full, completed from reference TRBV5-6 and TRBJ1-3, reads DAGVTQSPTHLIKTRGQQVTLRCSPKSGHDTVSWYQQALGQGPQFIFQYYEEEERQRGNFPDRFSGHQFPNYSSELNVNALLLGDSALYLCASSKGTGPPNFGEGSWLTVV.

The chain employs TRBV7-2 and TRBJ2-5; the D gene is possibly TRBD1 (6 bases). The CDR3 has 16 residues. V dropped 0 bases and J dropped 5 bases, with 16 bases sitting between them. Germline V lookup: CDR1 SGHTA, CDR2 FQGNSA. The CDR3 sequence is CASSLAMSGAGETQYF. CDR3 sequence (DNA): TGTGCCAGCAGCTTAGCGATGTCAGGGGCCGGGGAGACCCAGTACTTC.

J is TRBJ2-7 and V is TRBV2; TRBD1 matches 8 bases. J was trimmed by 2 bases and V by 7 bases; bases with no gene match: 7. CDR3 length: 14 amino acids. Per the germline V gene, CDR1 is SNHLY and CDR2 is FYNNEI. CDR3 loop: CASTRTGTAYEQYF. The CDR3 DNA reads TGTGCCAGCACCAGGACAGGGACGGCCTACGAGCAGTACTTC.

The V and J genes are TRBV12-3 or TRBV12-4 and TRBJ2-5, with 7 bases aligning to TRBD1. The V gene end was trimmed by 5 bases and the J gene end by 4 bases; junction bases not matched to a gene: 4. The CDR3 contains 13 residues. The CDR3 DNA reads as TGTGCCAGCAGTCCTGGGACAGCAGAGACCCAGTACTTC. It encodes CASSPGTAETQYF.

The chain has TRBV3-1 (or the pseudogene TRBV3-2) and TRBJ1-1; maybe TRBD1 (5 bases). Trimming pared 4 bases from V and 6 bases from J, leaving 15 bases between. CDR3 length equals 14 residues. Germline V lookup: CDR1 LGHDT, CDR2 YNNKEL (reference sequence). The CDR3 sequence is CASSPHQGAAEAFF. The CDR3 DNA follows: TGTGCCAGCAGCCCGCATCAGGGCGCGGCTGAAGCTTTCTTT.

The V call is TRBV28, the J call TRBJ2-7, with D possibly TRBD2 on 5 matching bases. CDR1 MDHEN and CDR2 SYDVKM come from the germline V gene. This CDR3 has 15 residues. Trimming removed 1 base at V and 6 bases at J, with 16 bases between. CDR3 nucleotide sequence: TGTGCCAGCAGTTTATCGGGGAGAAGTGACTCCGAGCAGTACTTC. The encoded protein is CASSLSGRSDSEQYF.

The V gene is TRBV4-1, the J gene TRBJ1-4; 8 nucleotides line up with TRBD1. CDR3 length equals 16 residues. Trimming removed 3 bases from V and 6 bases from J; junction bases left unmatched: 9. In germline, CDR1 is MGHRA, CDR2 YSYEKL. The CDR3 nucleotides read TGCGCCAGCAGCCATAACGCCGCAGGGGGCTATGAAAAACTGTTTTTT. Translation: CASSHNAAGGYEKLFF.

The genes are TRBV7-2 and TRBJ2-5, with 11 bases lining up with TRBD2. CDR1 and CDR2 (germline): SGHTA, FQGNSA. The J segment lost 5 bases and the V segment lost 6 bases, leaving 5 bases of the junction unmatched. This CDR3 is built from 14 residues. The CDR3 is CASRQTSGIETQYF. CDR3 in DNA: TGTGCCAGCAGACAGACTAGCGGGATTGAGACCCAGTACTTC.

This rearrangement joins TRBV5-1 to TRBJ2-5; TRBD2 agrees at 7 bases. CDR3 length: 14 amino acids. The germline V gene has CDR1 SGHRS and CDR2 YFSETQ. V gave up 1 base and J gave up 4 bases; unmatched junction bases: 4. The CDR3 loop reads CASSLFLAVETQYF. For the CDR3, the DNA is TGCGCCAGCAGCTTGTTCCTAGCGGTAGAGACCCAGTACTTC. Drawing the rest from reference TRBV5-1 and TRBJ2-5, the complete variable domain is KAGVTQTPRYLIKTRGQQVTLSCSPISGHRSVSWYQQTPGQGLQFLFEYFSETQRNKGNFPGRFSGRQFSNSRSEMNVSTLELGDSALYLCASSLFLAVETQYFGPGTRLLVL.

This clone was picked up one time. The genes are TRBV19 and TRBJ1-1; 8 bases align to TRBD1. The CDR3 runs 16 residues. V trimming: 7 bases; J trimming: 3 bases; junction bases outside the gene matches: 13. Per the germline V gene, CDR1 is LNHDA and CDR2 is SQIVND (reference sequence). Here the CDR3 reads CASTGSGRGRDTEAFF. The CDR3 DNA follows: TGTGCCAGTACGGGTTCGGGCAGGGGGCGTGACACTGAAGCTTTCTTT.

This chain joins TRBV18 and TRBJ2-2; 11 bases are a match to TRBD2. The germline V gene has CDR1 KGHSH and CDR2 LQKENI. There are 15 residues in the CDR3. Trimming removed 6 bases from V and 3 bases from J; junction bases left unmatched: 3. The chain's CDR3 is CASSWGLADTGELFF. As DNA, the CDR3 is TGTGCCAGCTCCTGGGGACTAGCGGACACCGGGGAGCTGTTTTTT. The full variable domain, completed using reference TRBV18 and TRBJ2-2, is NAGVMQNPRHLVRRRGQEARLRCSPMKGHSHVYWYRQLPEEGLKFMVYLQKENIIDESGMPKERFSAEFPKEGPSILRIQQVVRGDSAAYFCASSWGLADTGELFFGEGSRLTVL.

J is TRBJ1-1 and V is TRBV29-1, with 10 positions matching TRBD1. CDR1 SQVTM and CDR2 ANQGSEA come from the germline V gene. The CDR3 is 13 amino acids. V lost 7 bases, J lost 5 bases, and 7 bases stayed unmatched. Here the CDR3 DNA reads TGCAGCGCCGCGACAGGGGGCGGAACTGAAGCTTTCTTT. Translating gives CSAATGGGTEAFF.

The V gene is TRBV6-2 or TRBV6-3, the J gene TRBJ1-5; D gene unclear. Per germline, CDR1 MNHEY and CDR2 SVGEGT. Trimming took 6 bases from V and 6 from J, leaving 9 bases between them. The CDR3 has 12 residues. CDR3 region: CASSPSIQPQHF. The DNA for the CDR3 is TGTGCCAGCAGCCCTTCTATTCAGCCCCAGCATTTT.

This clone occurred a few times. The J gene is TRBJ2-1, the V gene TRBV27; D possibly corresponds to TRBD1 (6 bases). Per the germline V gene, CDR1 is MNHEY and CDR2 is SMNVEV (reference sequence). This CDR3 has 16 residues. V shed 5 bases and J shed 4 bases, with 18 bases lying between them. CDR3 nucleotide sequence: TGTGCCAGCAGTACTACGCCGGGACACATATACAATGAGCAGTTCTTC. It yields the protein CASSTTPGHIYNEQFF.

The J gene is TRBJ2-7, the V gene TRBV24-1; D gene unclear. The V gene's germline CDR1 is KGHDR and CDR2 SFDVKD. V lost 12 bases to trimming and J lost 0 bases, with 20 bases between them. The CDR3 sequence is 15 residues long. The CDR3 is CAADCRPNSSYEQYF. Written as DNA, the CDR3 is TGTGCCGCTGACTGTAGACCGAATAGCTCCTACGAGCAGTACTTC.

The genes are TRBV7-2 and TRBJ2-7; 11 positions match TRBD2. J lost 1 base, V lost 2 bases, and 10 bases had no gene match. The V gene's germline CDR1 is SGHTA and CDR2 FQGNSA. The CDR3 sequence is 18 residues long. The CDR3 DNA reads as TGTGCCAGCAGCTTAAGGCCCGGGACTAGCGGAGGTTCCTACGAGCAGTACTTC. Its translation: CASSLRPGTSGGSYEQYF.

This clone was seen only once. This chain joins TRBV18 and TRBJ2-7; D is perhaps TRBD1 (5 bases). V was shortened by 6 bases and J by 1 base, with 16 bases between the two germline ends. Germline CDR1 KGHSH, CDR2 LQKENI. CDR3 length: 15 amino acids. The CDR3 sequence is CASSNGDSPSYEQYF. CDR3 DNA sequence: TGTGCCAGCTCCAATGGAGACAGCCCTTCCTACGAGCAGTACTTC.

In its sample, this clone was seen a few times. This chain connects TRBV29-1 to TRBJ2-2; 9 nucleotides agree with TRBD2. After removal of 4 bases from V and 2 bases from J, the junction contained 5 bases not matched to a gene. This CDR3 has 15 amino acids. Germline CDR1 SQVTM, CDR2 ANQGSEA. CDR3 in amino acids: CSVALAGLNTGELFF. Here the CDR3 DNA reads TGCAGCGTTGCCCTAGCGGGGTTAAACACCGGGGAGCTGTTTTTT.

A remark on this clone: The sample has other DNA sequences that encode this CDR3 too. The chain employs TRBV28 and TRBJ2-5; no reliable D call. CDR1 is MDHEN and CDR2 is SYDVKM in the germline V gene. Between the trimmed V and J ends, which lost 2 bases and 4 bases, there was a span of 2 bases. The CDR3 runs to 11 residues. In nucleotides, the CDR3 is TGTGCCAGCAGTTTACGAGAGACCCAGTACTTC. This codes for CASSLRETQYF.

The V gene is TRBV10-3, the J gene TRBJ1-1; TRBD1 is a possible D gene (5 bases). This CDR3 region has 15 residues. Germline V gene data show CDR1 as ENHRY and CDR2 as SYGVKD. Trimming removed 4 bases at V and 5 bases at J, with 17 bases between. The DNA for the CDR3 is TGTGCCATCAGTGCCCAGGGTCGGGTGGGAACTGAAGCTTTCTTT. Amino acid sequence: CAISAQGRVGTEAFF.

The rearrangement uses TRBV6-5 and TRBJ2-3; D might be TRBD1 (6 bases). CDR1 MNHEY and CDR2 SVGAGI come from the germline V gene. The CDR3 runs 11 residues. Trimming left V 9 bases short and J 8 bases short, with 12 bases between. The CDR3 reads CASLWGRTQYF. The CDR3 nucleotides read TGTGCCAGTCTTTGGGGGCGTACGCAGTATTTT.

The CDR3 loop is CASSPLGGRYNEQFF. DNA of the CDR3: TGTGCCAGCAGCCCCTTGGGGGGAAGATACAATGAGCAGTTCTTC. The genes are TRBV7-2 and TRBJ2-1; the D gene is possibly TRBD2 (6 bases). Germline CDR1 SGHTA, CDR2 FQGNSA. The CDR3 is 15 amino acids. V was shortened by 5 bases and J by 4 bases, with 15 bases between the two germline ends.

The CDR3 DNA reads as TGTGCCAGCAGCGTAGACGGCCGGGTAAGGAGACCTAGCACAGATACGCAGTATTTT. Translating gives CASSVDGRVRRPSTDTQYF. The chain employs TRBV9 and TRBJ2-3; no clear D. This CDR3 contains 19 residues. V lost 0 bases to trimming and J lost 0 bases, with 20 bases between them. The germline CDR1 and CDR2 sequences are SGDLS and YYNGEE.

The rearrangement uses TRBV11-2 and TRBJ2-6; 9 bases agree with TRBD2. Trimming took 7 bases from V and 0 from J; bases not matched to a gene: 7. CDR1 SGHAT and CDR2 FQNNGV come from the germline V gene. This CDR3 has 17 residues. CDR3 sequence: CASTFTSGYSGANVLTF. In DNA form, the CDR3 reads TGTGCCAGCACCTTTACTAGCGGGTACTCTGGGGCCAACGTCCTGACTTTC.

The V call is TRBV3-1 (or the pseudogene TRBV3-2), the J call TRBJ2-3; no reliable D call. The germline V and J ends were trimmed by 1 base and 4 bases, with 12 bases remaining between them. Germline V gene lookup returns CDR1 LGHDT and CDR2 YNNKEL (reference sequence). The CDR3 sequence is 15 residues long. For the CDR3, the DNA is TGTGCCAGCAGCCAAGGGGTCAGCCGGGCAGATACGCAGTATTTT. Translation: CASSQGVSRADTQYF.

In this sample, this clone turned up once. This chain joins TRBV19 and TRBJ1-5, with 7 bases that match TRBD1. Trimming removed 6 bases from V and 6 bases from J; junction bases left unmatched: 20. The germline V gene encodes CDR1 LNHDA and CDR2 SQIVND (reference sequence). The CDR3 is made up of 18 amino acids. CDR3 sequence (DNA): TGTGCCAGTAGCCCATATCCCCCCCGACAGGGCCGAGGTCAGCCCCAGCATTTT. Protein sequence: CASSPYPPRQGRGQPQHF.

The sample holds one count of this clone. The chain uses TRBV6-5 and TRBJ2-5, with TRBD2 as a possible D gene (5 bases). V was clipped by 6 bases and J by 5 bases, with 16 bases between them. CDR3 length equals 14 residues. Germline CDR1 and CDR2: MNHEY and SVGAGI. CDR3: CASSQFQRWETQYF. CDR3 bases: TGTGCCAGCAGCCAGTTCCAGCGGTGGGAGACCCAGTACTTC.

This clone was observed a handful of times. The chain uses TRBV5-8 and TRBJ1-1; a weak D match, TRBD1 (5 bases). The ends were cut back, 1 base at V and 0 bases at J, with 10 bases in the middle. This CDR3 spans 15 amino acids. Germline V gene sequence: CDR1 SGHTS, CDR2 YDEGEE. The CDR3 is CASSLRGALNTEAFF. CDR3 bases: TGTGCCAGCAGCTTGCGTGGGGCTTTGAACACTGAAGCTTTCTTT.

The rearrangement uses TRBV19 and TRBJ1-5; D is ambiguous. V gave up 5 bases and J gave up 3 bases, with 8 bases separating them. The CDR3 loop spans 13 amino acids. Looked up from germline, CDR1 is LNHDA and CDR2 is SQIVND (reference sequence). CDR3 sequence (DNA): TGTGCCAGTAGTTGGCAGGTCAATCAGCCCCAGCATTTT. Its translation is CASSWQVNQPQHF.

This clone has only a few counts. The chain couples TRBV6-5 to TRBJ1-1; D may be TRBD1 (6 bases). Trimming took 2 bases from V and 0 from J, leaving 13 bases between them. CDR3 length: 16 amino acids. The V gene's germline CDR1 is MNHEY and CDR2 SVGAGI. The chain's CDR3 is CASSYRGASMNTEAFF. CDR3 bases: TGTGCCAGCAGTTACCGGGGGGCGAGCATGAACACTGAAGCTTTCTTT.